Listed below are T cell receptor beta chains from one sample, sequenced in a study of T cell responses to AZD1222 COVID-19 vaccine. Sequenced by immunoSEQ multiplex PCR; TCRdb stores in-frame clones only, minus some. The profile shows tens of thousands of clones, roughly 90% of them singletons. The source was peripheral blood, collected 28 days after the second AZD1222 dose. The receptors shown here come from an adult who received the AZD1222 COVID-19 vaccine. Each CDR3 is given with its conserved first and last residue. A D gene is named only where the DNA matches it firmly. Clone size, where shown, is once, few, many, or a class for clones that have expanded.

clone size	V gene	D gene	CDR3 length	J gene	CDR3 DNA	CDR3 protein
-	TRBV5-1	TRBD1	14	TRBJ1-5	TGCGCCAGCAGCTTGGAAGGGGGCGGTCAGCCCCAGCATTTT	CASSLEGGGQPQHF
-	TRBV28	-	15	TRBJ1-4	TGTGCCAGCAGTTTGGGACCTCCAACTAATGAAAAACTGTTTTTT	CASSLGPPTNEKLFF
once	TRBV27	TRBD2	15	TRBJ2-7	TGTGCCAGCAGTTCAACCGGGACTAGCGCCCTCGAGCAGTACTTC	CASSSTGTSALEQYF
-	TRBV2	-	13	TRBJ1-2	TGTGCCAGCAGCCCTCTTTCGATCTATGGCTACACCTTC	CASSPLSIYGYTF
-	TRBV24-1	TRBD1	17	TRBJ1-5	TGTGCCACCAGTGATTCTCGGACAGGGGAGGGCAATCAGCCCCAGCATTTT	CATSDSRTGEGNQPQHF
-	TRBV10-3	-	16	TRBJ2-2	TGTGCCATCAGTGAGTCTGGAAGGGGGAACACCGGGGAGCTGTTTTTT	CAISESGRGNTGELFF
-	TRBV9	-	13	TRBJ2-2	TGTGCCAGCAGCCCCGAAGGTCTCGGGGAGCTGTTTTTT	CASSPEGLGELFF
-	TRBV19	-	13	TRBJ1-1	TGTGCCAGTAAGTTCGGAACGAACACTGAAGCTTTCTTT	CASKFGTNTEAFF
-	TRBV10-3	-	13	TRBJ1-2	TGTGCCATCAGACTAGGGGAAAACTATGGCTACACCTTC	CAIRLGENYGYTF
-	TRBV28	TRBD1	15	TRBJ2-1	TGTGCCAGCGGGCTCCAGGACAGGGCCTACAATGAGCAGTTCTTC	CASGLQDRAYNEQFF
-	TRBV4-2	TRBD1	15	TRBJ2-7	TGTGCCAGCAGCCAAGAACAGGGGGGAACTTACGAGCAGTACTTC	CASSQEQGGTYEQYF
-	TRBV2	-	15	TRBJ2-7	TGTGCCAGCAGTGAAACGTCCGGATATGCCTACGAGCAGTACTTC	CASSETSGYAYEQYF
-	TRBV7-9	-	14	TRBJ1-2	TGTGCCAGCAGCTTAGGCCAGGGTGACTATGGCTACACCTTC	CASSLGQGDYGYTF
-	TRBV29-1	-	12	TRBJ2-5	TGCAGCGTTGTGATCCTAGGAGAGACCCAGTACTTC	CSVVILGETQYF
-	TRBV9	-	15	TRBJ2-1	TGTGCCAGCAGCGTAGTTGGGAGCTCCTACAATGAGCAGTTCTTC	CASSVVGSSYNEQFF
-	TRBV6-5	-	15	TRBJ1-6	TGTGCCAGCAGTTACTCCACAGGGAAGTATTCACCCCTCCACTTT	CASSYSTGKYSPLHF